The 25 T cell receptor beta chains below come from one sample, sequenced in a study of identical twins. One entry per CDR3 protein results from TCRdb running MiXCR on the 5' RACE reads. Seen here are about 720,000 distinct CDR3 sequences, about 18% observed once, and the top ten hold less than 15%. These data also formed part of another study, on T cells expressing NK-cell markers.

What was sequenced was PBMCs. The origin of the receptors is a woman between 18 and 29 years old in good health.

This clonotype came up a few times. The CDR3: CASRGSSPDTQYF. As DNA, the CDR3 is TGTGCCAGCAGGGGCTCTTCACCAGATACGCAGTATTTT. The chain combines TRBV27 with TRBJ2-3; D unresolved. The germline V and J ends were trimmed by 6 bases and 4 bases, with 11 bases remaining between them. The CDR3 sequence is 13 residues long. Per the germline V gene, CDR1 is MNHEY and CDR2 is SMNVEV (reference sequence).

This sequence joins TRBV20-1 and TRBJ2-7; 9 bases agree with TRBD2. Unmatched junction bases numbered 13, after V lost 5 bases and J lost 2 bases. Germline CDR1 and CDR2: DFQATT and SNEGSKA (reference sequence). The CDR3 runs to 16 residues. The CDR3: CSAGRLADYTTYEQYF. In DNA form, the CDR3 reads TGCAGTGCTGGCCGACTAGCGGACTATACCACCTACGAGCAGTACTTC.

The chain recombines TRBV6-2 or TRBV6-3 with TRBJ2-7; 8 bases are shared with TRBD1. The CDR3 has 14 residues. In germline, CDR1 is MNHEY, CDR2 SVGEGT. After removal of 6 bases from V and 2 bases from J, the junction contained 6 bases not matched to a gene. The CDR3 spells CASSHDRGTYEQYF. The CDR3 DNA reads as TGTGCCAGCAGCCATGACAGGGGCACCTACGAGCAGTACTTC.

Here the CDR3 DNA reads TGTGCCAGCAGCTTTATCCGGGGATACCAAGAGACCCAGTACTTC. This sequence encodes CASSFIRGYQETQYF. This chain uses TRBV7-9 with TRBJ2-5, with a tentative D call TRBD2 (5 bases). The ends were cut back, 3 bases at V and 0 bases at J, with 11 bases in the middle. CDR3 length: 15 amino acids. CDR1 is SEHNR, CDR2 FQNEAQ, per germline (reference sequence).

The V gene is TRBV7-2, the J gene TRBJ2-1; D possibly uses TRBD1 or TRBD2 (5 bases each). Germline CDR1 and CDR2: SGHTA and FQGNSA. V shed 5 bases and J shed 0 bases, with 17 bases lying between them. The CDR3 runs to 17 residues. The CDR3 nucleotides are TGTGCCAGCAGCCGAGGGGCGTACCCCAGCTCCTACAATGAGCAGTTCTTC. It specifies CASSRGAYPSSYNEQFF.

The rearrangement links TRBV10-2 to TRBJ2-1; no clear D. Germline CDR1 reads WSHSY; CDR2 reads SAAADI. The CDR3 contains 15 residues. The V end was cut by 5 bases, the J end by 0 bases, with 11 bases between. CDR3 protein: CASSRLLSSYNEQFF. In nucleotides, the CDR3 is TGCGCCAGCAGTCGCCTCTTGAGCTCCTACAATGAGCAGTTCTTC.

This clonotype was detected many times. This chain connects TRBV5-5 to TRBJ2-2, with 7 bases matching TRBD1. Germline CDR1 and CDR2: SGHKS and YYEKEE (reference sequence). V trimming: 0 bases; J trimming: 0 bases; junction bases outside the gene matches: 2. The CDR3 consists of 16 residues. Here the CDR3 reads CASSLEGTANTGELFF. CDR3 in DNA: TGTGCCAGCAGCTTGGAGGGGACAGCGAACACCGGGGAGCTGTTTTTT. The complete variable domain, with remaining parts taken from reference TRBV5-5 and TRBJ2-2, reads DAGVTQSPTHLIKTRGQQVTLRCSPISGHKSVSWYQQVLGQGPQFIFQYYEKEERGRGNFPDRFSARQFPNYSSELNVNALLLGDSALYLCASSLEGTANTGELFFGEGSRLTVL.

This clonotype was observed a few times. The genes are TRBV10-3 and TRBJ2-3; 16 bases agree with TRBD2. Germline CDR1 ENHRY, CDR2 SYGVKD. V shed 6 bases and J 0 bases; nucleotides not matched to a gene: 6. This CDR3 is 18 amino acids long. CDR3 sequence reads: CAIRPGTSGRGSTDTQYF. The DNA for the CDR3 is TGTGCCATCAGACCCGGGACTAGCGGGAGGGGAAGCACAGATACGCAGTATTTT.

This clonotype has more than one count but fewer than ten. The chain joins TRBV7-2 to TRBJ1-2; possible D gene TRBD1, 6 bases. With 5 bases removed from V and 8 bases from J, the gap between germline ends came to 15 bases. Germline CDR1 SGHTA, CDR2 FQGNSA. The length of the CDR3 is 13 residues. The CDR3: CASSLRGPGGYTF. CDR3 in DNA: TGTGCCAGCAGCCTTCGGGGGCCAGGGGGCTACACCTTC.

The chain recombines TRBV12-3 or TRBV12-4 with TRBJ2-1, with D hard to call. V dropped 3 bases and J dropped 2 bases, with 11 bases sitting between them. The CDR3 consists of 15 residues. The CDR3 DNA sequence: TGTGCCAGCAGTTTGAACGCGCCGGCCTACAATGAGCAGTTCTTC. Protein product: CASSLNAPAYNEQFF.

The chain has TRBV12-3 or TRBV12-4 and TRBJ1-2; TRBD1 matches at 8 bases. This CDR3 has 18 residues. V lost 4 bases to trimming and J lost 4 bases; unmatched junction nucleotides: 17. Here the CDR3 reads CASSSRPPKTGVTYGYTF. The CDR3 coding sequence is TGTGCCAGCAGTTCCCGGCCCCCAAAGACAGGGGTTACCTATGGCTACACCTTC.

This clonotype has a handful of counts. The gene calls are TRBV5-1 and TRBJ1-5; maybe TRBD1 (6 bases). The V gene's germline CDR1 is SGHRS and CDR2 YFSETQ. The CDR3 is made up of 18 amino acids. Trimming removed 5 bases from V and 1 base from J, with 22 bases in between. The CDR3 bases are TGCGCCAGCAGTTCACCGGGACACAGGGCGGTCAGCAATCAGCCCCAGCATTTT. This encodes CASSSPGHRAVSNQPQHF.

This clonotype was observed a few times. This sequence joins TRBV30 and TRBJ2-2; a weak D match, TRBD2 (5 bases). This CDR3 has 12 amino acids. Trimming removed 4 bases from V and 6 bases from J, with 9 bases in between. CDR1 GTSNPN and CDR2 SVGIG come from the germline V gene (reference sequence). Here the CDR3 reads CAWTPGAGELFF. In DNA, the CDR3 is TGTGCCTGGACTCCCGGGGCCGGGGAGCTGTTTTTT.

The rearrangement joins TRBV29-1 to TRBJ1-1; D is uncertain. Germline lookup yields CDR1 SQVTM and CDR2 ANQGSEA. This CDR3 is 11 amino acids long. The V end lost 6 bases, the J end lost 5 bases, and 10 bases lay between the germline ends. Written as DNA, the CDR3 is TGCAGCGTCCACGCGGGGACTGAAGCTTTCTTT. Its translation: CSVHAGTEAFF.

This clonotype occurred many times. This chain links TRBV20-1 with TRBJ2-3, with 8 bases matching TRBD2. V was pared by 7 bases and J by 1 base, with 4 bases of the junction left unmatched. Looked up from germline, CDR1 is DFQATT and CDR2 is SNEGSKA (reference sequence). This CDR3 comprises 13 residues. DNA of the CDR3: TGCAGTGGCGCCGGGGGGGGCACAGATACGCAGTATTTT. Translating gives CSGAGGGTDTQYF.

The sample holds one count of this clonotype. The chain couples TRBV20-1 to TRBJ1-2; perhaps TRBD1 as D (5 bases). V lost 5 bases to trimming and J lost 4 bases, with 14 bases between them. Looked up from germline, CDR1 is DFQATT and CDR2 is SNEGSKA (reference sequence). This CDR3 spans 13 amino acids. CDR3 DNA sequence: TGCAGTGCTCCCTCCGGGACGGTCTATGGCTACACCTTC. Translating it yields CSAPSGTVYGYTF.

CDR3: CASSLRFSGRGLPYEQYF. The CDR3 coding sequence is TGTGCCAGCAGTTTAAGGTTTAGCGGGAGAGGGCTTCCTTACGAGCAGTACTTC. This rearrangement joins TRBV12-3 or TRBV12-4 to TRBJ2-7, with 9 nucleotides matching TRBD2. V was clipped by 2 bases and J by 4 bases; unmatched bases: 15. The CDR3 length is 18 residues.

This chain uses TRBV27 with TRBJ2-5; the D gene is possibly TRBD2 (7 bases). CDR3 size: 13 residues. The V gene's germline CDR1 is MNHEY and CDR2 SMNVEV (reference sequence). Trimming removed 5 bases at V and 5 bases at J, with 12 bases between. The CDR3 sequence is CASSRGGVETQYF. In DNA, the CDR3 is TGTGCCAGCAGTAGAGGGGGGGTTGAGACCCAGTACTTC.

V and J are TRBV7-8 and TRBJ2-5; D possibly corresponds to TRBD2 (5 bases). The ends were cut back, 8 bases at V and 3 bases at J, with 19 bases in the middle. Germline V gene lookup returns CDR1 SGHVS and CDR2 FQNEAQ. The CDR3 spans 15 residues. The CDR3, as DNA: TGTGCCAGCTCCCAGAGGAGGCGGGTCGAAGAGACCCAGTACTTC. Translating gives CASSQRRRVEETQYF. Full variable domain (missing parts from reference TRBV7-8 and TRBJ2-5): GAGVSQSPRYKVAKRGQDVALRCDPISGHVSLFWYQQALGQGPEFLTYFQNEAQLDKSGLPSDRFFAERPEGSVSTLKIQRTQQEDSAVYLCASSQRRRVEETQYFGPGTRLLVL.

The table lists this clonotype with a few counts. The V gene is TRBV5-1, the J gene TRBJ1-1; D might be TRBD1 (6 bases). Trimming took off 2 bases at V and 3 bases at J, with 8 bases between the two ends. CDR3 length: 13 amino acids. From germline, CDR1 is SGHRS and CDR2 YFSETQ. The CDR3 sequence: CASSFKGDTEAFF. DNA for the CDR3: TGCGCCAGCAGCTTTAAGGGGGACACTGAAGCTTTCTTT.

The genes are TRBV24-1 and TRBJ2-2; 10 bases match TRBD1. Per the germline V gene, CDR1 is KGHDR and CDR2 is SFDVKD. This CDR3 region has 15 residues. The trim removed 4 bases at V and 8 bases at J, leaving 6 bases unmatched. The CDR3 sequence: CATSEGDRGLGELFF. CDR3 coding DNA: TGTGCCACCAGTGAAGGTGACAGGGGGCTTGGGGAGCTGTTTTTT.

There are a few counts of this clonotype. The chain has TRBV11-2 and TRBJ2-1, with TRBD2 identical over 14 bases. From germline, CDR1 is SGHAT and CDR2 FQNNGV. This CDR3 has 19 amino acids. Losses at the gene ends were 6 bases for V and 0 bases for J; bases not matched to a gene: 10. The CDR3 nucleotides are TGTGCCAGCAGTTCAACCGGACTAGCGGGAGGATCCTCCTACAATGAGCAGTTCTTC. It encodes CASSSTGLAGGSSYNEQFF.

This clonotype was picked up a small number of times. V and J are TRBV12-3 or TRBV12-4 and TRBJ2-7; D unresolved. This CDR3 is built from 12 residues. V lost 0 bases, J lost 3 bases, and 3 bases lay in between. The CDR3 spells CASSLAIYEQYF. CDR3 in DNA: TGTGCCAGCAGTTTAGCTATCTACGAGCAGTACTTC.

In this sample, this clonotype turned up many times. The chain combines TRBV5-1 with TRBJ1-6; weak D call: TRBD1 (6 bases). The CDR3 is 13 amino acids. The V and J ends lost 2 bases and 7 bases respectively, with 7 bases between them. CDR1 is SGHRS and CDR2 is YFSETQ in the germline V gene. CDR3 DNA sequence: TGCGCCAGCAGCTTAACAGGGAATTCACCCCTCCACTTT. Protein product: CASSLTGNSPLHF.

This clonotype was observed a handful of times. V gene TRBV6-2 or TRBV6-3 combines with J gene TRBJ1-2; D gene unclear. Germline assignment: CDR1 MNHEY and CDR2 SVGEGT. V was cut by 0 bases and J by 3 bases, with 8 bases left in between. The CDR3 loop spans 14 amino acids. In DNA, the CDR3 is TGTGCCAGCAGTTACTCTCGGAGATACTATGGCTACACCTTC. Translating gives CASSYSRRYYGYTF.